One sample yielded the 17 T cell receptor beta chains listed below, sequenced in a study of identical twins. TCRdb re-analysed the 5' RACE reads in MiXCR, keeping a single row per CDR3 protein. The table includes about 430,000 distinct CDR3 sequences, around 20% detected once. The sequenced sample consisted of naive T cells sorted from blood. The receptors here all came from a man aged 50 to 59 in good health.

This clonotype was observed a handful of times. This chain uses TRBV15 with TRBJ2-1; 12 nucleotides align to TRBD1. The germline CDR1 and CDR2 sequences are LNHNV and YYDKDF (reference sequence). V dropped 3 bases and J dropped 4; count of bases not matched to a gene: 1. CDR3 length: 15 residues. The CDR3, as DNA: TGTGCCACCAGCAGGGGACAGGGGGCTTACAATGAGCAGTTCTTC. This gives the protein CATSRGQGAYNEQFF.

This clonotype was counted ten times or more. This sequence joins TRBV10-3 and TRBJ2-3, with D unclear. Germline CDR1 and CDR2: ENHRY and SYGVKD. The CDR3 totals 16 residues. V was clipped by 3 bases and J by 0 bases, with 13 bases between them. CDR3 residues: CAISDFAKGSTDTQYF. In nucleotides, the CDR3 is TGTGCCATCAGTGACTTTGCTAAGGGTAGCACAGATACGCAGTATTTT.

This clonotype showed up many times. The rearrangement joins TRBV7-2 to TRBJ2-3; TRBD1 matches at 9 bases. Germline CDR1 SGHTA, CDR2 FQGNSA. This CDR3 is 15 amino acids long. Trimming removed 5 bases from V and 7 bases from J; junction bases left unmatched: 10. The CDR3 sequence: CASSPGTGLSHTQYF. As DNA, the CDR3 is TGTGCCAGCAGCCCCGGGACAGGGCTATCCCATACGCAGTATTTT.

The chain links TRBV12-3 or TRBV12-4 to TRBJ2-7, with unresolved D. This CDR3 has 12 residues. The V and J ends lost 7 bases and 5 bases respectively, with 12 bases between them. The CDR3 nucleotides are TGTGCCAGCAAGTTCTTTCTCGACGAGCAGTACTTC. It yields the protein CASKFFLDEQYF.

This clonotype was seen at least ten times. The chain is built from TRBV5-1 and TRBJ1-2; a weak D match, TRBD1 (6 bases). Per the germline V gene, CDR1 is SGHRS and CDR2 is YFSETQ. This CDR3 has 14 residues. V lost 0 bases and J 4 bases, leaving 10 bases between the germline ends. CDR3 coding DNA: TGCGCCAGCAGCTTGGAACAGACAGGCTATGGCTACACCTTC. This sequence encodes CASSLEQTGYGYTF.

The chain uses TRBV7-8 and TRBJ1-4, with a tentative D call TRBD1 (6 bases). Trimming removed 5 bases at V and 8 bases at J, with 18 bases between. Germline CDR1 is SGHVS and CDR2 is FQNEAQ. The CDR3 is 15 amino acids. As DNA, the CDR3 is TGTGCCAGCAGCATCAAAGGGGGGCAGCAAGAAAAACTGTTTTTT. This encodes CASSIKGGQQEKLFF. The whole variable domain, filled in from reference TRBV7-8 and TRBJ1-4, reads GAGVSQSPRYKVAKRGQDVALRCDPISGHVSLFWYQQALGQGPEFLTYFQNEAQLDKSGLPSDRFFAERPEGSVSTLKIQRTQQEDSAVYLCASSIKGGQQEKLFFGSGTQLSVL.

This clonotype appeared many times. CDR3 sequence: CASSLSGLTLTFSEQYF. CDR3 nucleotide sequence: TGTGCCAGCAGTTTATCTGGCTTGACCCTTACGTTTAGTGAGCAGTACTTC. The chain combines TRBV27 with TRBJ2-7, with D uncertain. V lost 0 bases and J 7 bases, leaving 22 bases between the germline ends. The CDR3 is 17 residues long. The V gene's germline CDR1 is MNHEY and CDR2 SMNVEV (reference sequence).

The table lists this clonotype with a few counts. The V call is TRBV13, the J call TRBJ2-7; 7 bases are shared with TRBD2. After removal of 2 bases from V and 2 bases from J, the junction contained 3 bases not matched to a gene. This CDR3 has 14 amino acids. Germline-derived CDR1 and CDR2 are PRHDT and FYEKMQ (reference sequence). This CDR3 is CASSLRGVPYEQYF. DNA for the CDR3: TGTGCCAGCAGCTTACGGGGGGTCCCCTACGAGCAGTACTTC.

The rearrangement joins TRBV20-1 to TRBJ2-1; a weak D match, TRBD2 (6 bases). CDR3 length: 13 residues. CDR1 DFQATT and CDR2 SNEGSKA come from the germline V gene (reference sequence). The CDR3 here is CSGTSSSYNEQFF. The CDR3 DNA sequence: TGCAGCGGGACTTCGAGCTCCTACAATGAGCAGTTCTTC.

This clonotype came up a few times. The CDR3: CASSPGVREETQYF. CDR3 bases: TGTGCCAGCAGCCCAGGGGTCAGGGAAGAGACCCAGTACTTC. The chain employs TRBV7-9 and TRBJ2-5, with D perhaps TRBD1 (6 bases). V was clipped by 5 bases and J by 3 bases, with 13 bases between them. CDR3 length equals 14 residues. CDR1 and CDR2 (germline): SEHNR, FQNEAQ (reference sequence).

This clonotype was observed a few times. This rearrangement joins TRBV7-3 to TRBJ2-1; TRBD2 agrees at 7 bases. J was trimmed by 4 bases and V by 4 bases; bases with no gene match: 7. CDR3 size: 15 residues. Germline V gene data show CDR1 as SGHTA and CDR2 as FQGTGA. CDR3 sequence reads: CASSSRTRRYNEQFF. The CDR3, as DNA: TGTGCCAGCAGCTCCCGGACTAGACGATACAATGAGCAGTTCTTC.

This clonotype was seen at least ten times. This sequence joins TRBV12-3 or TRBV12-4 and TRBJ1-1, with D uncertain. Trimming shortened V by 2 bases and J by 6 bases, and 7 bases separated the two germline ends. The CDR3 contains 12 residues. Written as DNA, the CDR3 is TGTGCCAGCAGTTTAACTTCCTCTGAAGCTTTCTTT. Protein product: CASSLTSSEAFF.

On this clonotype itself: One junction end does not reproduce the germline sequence, and a read error may be involved. The V and J genes are TRBV7-2 and TRBJ2-1, with 7 bases that match TRBD2. This CDR3 comprises 15 residues. The germline CDR1 and CDR2 sequences are SGHTA and FQGNSA. The CDR3 is CASSLVSSGDNKQFF. CDR3 DNA sequence: TGTGCCAGCAGCTTAGTCTCTAGCGGAGACAATAAGCAGTTCTTC.

This clonotype was counted at least ten times. V is TRBV12-3 or TRBV12-4 and J is TRBJ1-1; no definite D call. The CDR3 spans 12 residues. V lost 6 bases to trimming and J lost 11 bases, with 16 bases between them. CDR3 sequence (DNA): TGTGCCAGCAGCTACGACAAGCTCACGGCTTTCTTT. It encodes CASSYDKLTAFF.

This clonotype was recorded many times. The rearrangement uses TRBV29-1 and TRBJ2-7; possibly TRBD1 for D (6 bases). Germline loops: CDR1 SQVTM, CDR2 ANQGSEA. This CDR3 is built from 13 residues. The V gene lost 6 bases and the J gene lost 2 bases, with 14 bases spanning the gap. The CDR3 here is CSVETGNAYEQYF. The CDR3 DNA reads as TGCAGCGTGGAGACAGGAAACGCCTACGAGCAGTACTTC.

This clonotype was observed a few times. The V gene is TRBV5-1, the J gene TRBJ1-2, with D possibly TRBD1 on 5 matching bases. This CDR3 contains 15 residues. The V and J ends lost 4 bases and 3 bases respectively, with 16 bases between them. From germline, CDR1 is SGHRS and CDR2 YFSETQ. The CDR3 is CASSPVVGVDYGYTF. CDR3 coding DNA: TGCGCCAGCAGCCCGGTTGTAGGGGTGGACTATGGCTACACCTTC.

The CDR3 sequence is CASSQAVFPDTQYF. CDR3 coding DNA: TGCGCCAGCAGCCAAGCGGTTTTCCCAGATACGCAGTATTTT. The gene calls are TRBV4-1 and TRBJ2-3; D ambiguous. Trimming took off 1 base at V and 4 bases at J, with 9 bases between the two ends. Germline CDR1 and CDR2: MGHRA and YSYEKL. The CDR3 sequence is 14 residues long.